The source of this T cell receptor (beta chain) is a study of molecular identifiers for immune sequencing clone quantification. Study observations and caveats: Spiked Jurkat TCR RNA equal to one cell could reportedly be picked out among some 1 million naive cells.

One entry per CDR3 protein results from TCRdb running MiXCR on the PCR reads. The table has about 510,000 distinct CDR3 sequences, about 25% seen once; the top ten hold roughly 0.79%. The V and J ends lost 7 bases and 3 bases, in that order; junction bases with no gene match: 14. Per the germline V gene, CDR1 is MNHEY and CDR2 is SVGEGT. The CDR3 has 18 residues. In this sample, this clonotype turned up a few times. Its matching antigen is unknown. The TCR comes from a human donor in good health. Some libraries in this study had Jurkat cell RNA spiked in. The chain couples TRBV6-2 or TRBV6-3 to TRBJ2-7, with 14 nucleotides matching TRBD2. Sequencing input: naive CD8+ T cells from blood, with Jurkat cell RNA spiked in. Subset given: FACS-sorted CD8+CD4-CCR7+CD45RA+ naive T cells. CDR3 bases: TGTGCCAGCACCACCGGAATATCCGGGACTAGCGGGGGCTACGAGCAGTACTTC. It is translated as CASTTGISGTSGGYEQYF.